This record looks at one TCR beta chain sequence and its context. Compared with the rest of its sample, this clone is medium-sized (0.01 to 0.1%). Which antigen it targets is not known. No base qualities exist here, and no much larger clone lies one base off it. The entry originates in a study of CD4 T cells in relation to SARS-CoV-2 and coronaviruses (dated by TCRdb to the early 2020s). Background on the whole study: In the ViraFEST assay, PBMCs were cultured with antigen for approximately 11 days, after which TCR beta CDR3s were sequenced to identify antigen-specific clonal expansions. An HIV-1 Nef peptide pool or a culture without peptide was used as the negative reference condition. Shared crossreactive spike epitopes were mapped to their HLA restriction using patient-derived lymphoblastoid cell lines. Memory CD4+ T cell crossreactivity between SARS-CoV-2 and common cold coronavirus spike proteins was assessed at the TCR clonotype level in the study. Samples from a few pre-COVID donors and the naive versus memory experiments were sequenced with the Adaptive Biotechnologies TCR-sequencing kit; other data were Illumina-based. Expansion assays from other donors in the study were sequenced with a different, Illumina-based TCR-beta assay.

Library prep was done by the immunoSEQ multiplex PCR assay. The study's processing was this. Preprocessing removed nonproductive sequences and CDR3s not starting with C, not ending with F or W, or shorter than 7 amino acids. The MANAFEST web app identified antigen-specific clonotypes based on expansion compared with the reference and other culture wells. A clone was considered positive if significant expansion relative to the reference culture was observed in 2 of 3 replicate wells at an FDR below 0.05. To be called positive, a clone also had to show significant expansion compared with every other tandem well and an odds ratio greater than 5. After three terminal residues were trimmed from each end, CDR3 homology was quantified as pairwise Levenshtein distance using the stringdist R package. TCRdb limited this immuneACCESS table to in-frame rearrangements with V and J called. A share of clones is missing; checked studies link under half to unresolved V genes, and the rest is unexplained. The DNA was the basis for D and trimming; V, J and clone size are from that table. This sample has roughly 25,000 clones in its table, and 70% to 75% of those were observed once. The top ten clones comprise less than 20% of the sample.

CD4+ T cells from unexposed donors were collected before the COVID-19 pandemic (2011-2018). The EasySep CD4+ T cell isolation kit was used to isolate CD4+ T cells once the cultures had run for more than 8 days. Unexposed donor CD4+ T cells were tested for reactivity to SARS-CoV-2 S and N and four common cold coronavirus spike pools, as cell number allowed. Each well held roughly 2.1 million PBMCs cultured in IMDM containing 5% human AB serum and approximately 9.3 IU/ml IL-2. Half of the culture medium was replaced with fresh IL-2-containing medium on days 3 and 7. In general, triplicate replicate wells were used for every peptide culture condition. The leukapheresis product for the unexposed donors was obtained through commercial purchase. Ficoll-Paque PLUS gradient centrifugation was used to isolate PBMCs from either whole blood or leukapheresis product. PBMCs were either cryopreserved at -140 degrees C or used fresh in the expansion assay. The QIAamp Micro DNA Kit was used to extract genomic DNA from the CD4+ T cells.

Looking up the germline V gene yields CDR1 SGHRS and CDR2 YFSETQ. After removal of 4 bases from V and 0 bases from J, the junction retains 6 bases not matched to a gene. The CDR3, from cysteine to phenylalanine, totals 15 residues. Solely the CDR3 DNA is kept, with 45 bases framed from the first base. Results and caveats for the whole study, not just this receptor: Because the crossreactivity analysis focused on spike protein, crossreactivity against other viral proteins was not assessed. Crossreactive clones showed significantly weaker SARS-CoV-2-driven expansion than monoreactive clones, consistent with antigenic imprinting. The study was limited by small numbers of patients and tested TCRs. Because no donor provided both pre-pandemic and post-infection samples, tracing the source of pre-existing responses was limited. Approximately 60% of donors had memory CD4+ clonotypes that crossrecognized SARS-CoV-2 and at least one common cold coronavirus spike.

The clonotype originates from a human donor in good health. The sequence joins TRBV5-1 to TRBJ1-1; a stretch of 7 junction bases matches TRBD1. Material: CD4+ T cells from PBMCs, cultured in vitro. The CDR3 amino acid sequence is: CASSTLQGVNTEAFF. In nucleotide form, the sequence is TGCGCCAGCAGCACACTCCAGGGGGTGAACACTGAAGCTTTCTTT.